The T cell receptor (beta chain) under discussion was sequenced for a study of memory CD4+ T cells and cytomegalovirus serostatus. Study as a whole: Of the healthy Belgian adults, 9 were CMV seropositive and approximately 24 seronegative.

The table came from immunoSEQ multiplex PCR; TCRdb's copy has only in-frame clones and leaves some out. The sample records some 54,000 clones, 80% being singletons. Single viable CD3+CD4+CD8-CD45RO+ cells were sorted as the memory CD4+ T cells. CD4+ T cells were isolated by positive magnetic selection. On this clone: Its antigen is not known.

Broader study findings: Suggested: most of the CMV-linked TCR signature lies in CD4+ memory cells. CD4+ memory repertoires contained about 40% of the roughly 160 reported CMV TCRbeta sequences.

The sample was memory CD4+ T cells from blood. The clonotype originates from an adult in good health and CMV-seropositive.

CDR3 nucleotide sequence: TGTGCCAGCGGAGCCGGGGGAACTGCCGAGCAGTACTTC. It specifies CASGAGGTAEQYF. The genes are TRBV6-5 and TRBJ2-7; possibly TRBD2 for D (6 bases). V was clipped by 8 bases and J by 6 bases, with 17 bases between them. The CDR3 contains 13 residues. The germline V gene has CDR1 MNHEY and CDR2 SVGAGI.